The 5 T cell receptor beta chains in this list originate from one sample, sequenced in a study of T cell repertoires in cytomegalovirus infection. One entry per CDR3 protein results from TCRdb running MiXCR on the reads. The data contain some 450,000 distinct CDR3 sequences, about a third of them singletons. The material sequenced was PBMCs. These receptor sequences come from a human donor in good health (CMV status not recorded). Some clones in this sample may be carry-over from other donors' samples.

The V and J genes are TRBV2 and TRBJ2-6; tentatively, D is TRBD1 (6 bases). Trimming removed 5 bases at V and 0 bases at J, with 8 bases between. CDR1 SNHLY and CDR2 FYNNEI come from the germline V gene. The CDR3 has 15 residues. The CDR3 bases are TGTGCCAGCAGTATGACAGGCTCTGGGGCCAACGTCCTGACTTTC. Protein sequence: CASSMTGSGANVLTF.

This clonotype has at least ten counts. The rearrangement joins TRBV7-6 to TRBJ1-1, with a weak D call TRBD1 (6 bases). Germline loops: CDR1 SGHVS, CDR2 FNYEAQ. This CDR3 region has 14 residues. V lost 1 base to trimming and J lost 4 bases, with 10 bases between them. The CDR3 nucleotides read TGTGCCAGCAGCTTAGAGGGGGGAGGCACTGAAGCTTTCTTT. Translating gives CASSLEGGGTEAFF.

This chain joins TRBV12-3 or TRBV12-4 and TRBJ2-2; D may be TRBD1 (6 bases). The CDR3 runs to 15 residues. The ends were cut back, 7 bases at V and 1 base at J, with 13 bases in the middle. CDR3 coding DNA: TGTGCCAGCACCCAGGACAGAGTGAACACCGGGGAGCTGTTTTTT. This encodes CASTQDRVNTGELFF.

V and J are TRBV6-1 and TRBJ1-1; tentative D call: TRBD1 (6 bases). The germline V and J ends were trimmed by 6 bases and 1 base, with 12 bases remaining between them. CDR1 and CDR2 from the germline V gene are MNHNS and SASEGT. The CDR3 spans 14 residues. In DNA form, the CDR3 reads TGTGCCAGCAGGGGCCGGACAGCGAACACTGAAGCTTTCTTT. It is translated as CASRGRTANTEAFF.

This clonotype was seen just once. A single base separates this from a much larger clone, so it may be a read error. DNA for the CDR3: TGTGCCAGCAGCTTAGGCAACGACAGGGGGGCCTACGAGAAGTACTTC. Protein: CASSLGNDRGAYEKYF. V and J are TRBV7-9 and TRBJ2-7; 9 nucleotides match TRBD1. CDR1 SEHNR and CDR2 FQNEAQ come from the germline V gene (reference sequence). This CDR3 comprises 16 residues. The variable domain in full, completed from reference TRBV7-9 and TRBJ2-7, reads DTGVSQNPRHKITKRGQNVTFRCDPISEHNRLYWYRQTLGQGPEFLTYFQNEAQLEKSRLLSDRFSAERPKGSFSTLEIQRTEQGDSAMYLCASSLGNDRGAYEKYFGPGTRLTVT.